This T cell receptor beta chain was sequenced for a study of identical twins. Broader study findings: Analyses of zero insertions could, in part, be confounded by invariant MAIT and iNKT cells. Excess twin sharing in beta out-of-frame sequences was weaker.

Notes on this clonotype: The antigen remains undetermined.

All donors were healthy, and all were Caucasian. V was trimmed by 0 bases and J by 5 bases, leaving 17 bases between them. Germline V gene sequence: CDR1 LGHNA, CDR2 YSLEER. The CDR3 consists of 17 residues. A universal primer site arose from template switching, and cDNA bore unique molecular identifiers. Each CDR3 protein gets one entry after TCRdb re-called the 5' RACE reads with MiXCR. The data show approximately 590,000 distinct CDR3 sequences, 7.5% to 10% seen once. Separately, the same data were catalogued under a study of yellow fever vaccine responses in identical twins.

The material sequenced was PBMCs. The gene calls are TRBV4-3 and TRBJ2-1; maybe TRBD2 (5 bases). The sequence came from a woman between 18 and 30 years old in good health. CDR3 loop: CASSQEGGLYPNNEQFF. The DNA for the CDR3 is TGCGCCAGCAGCCAAGAAGGTGGACTCTACCCGAACAATGAGCAGTTCTTC.